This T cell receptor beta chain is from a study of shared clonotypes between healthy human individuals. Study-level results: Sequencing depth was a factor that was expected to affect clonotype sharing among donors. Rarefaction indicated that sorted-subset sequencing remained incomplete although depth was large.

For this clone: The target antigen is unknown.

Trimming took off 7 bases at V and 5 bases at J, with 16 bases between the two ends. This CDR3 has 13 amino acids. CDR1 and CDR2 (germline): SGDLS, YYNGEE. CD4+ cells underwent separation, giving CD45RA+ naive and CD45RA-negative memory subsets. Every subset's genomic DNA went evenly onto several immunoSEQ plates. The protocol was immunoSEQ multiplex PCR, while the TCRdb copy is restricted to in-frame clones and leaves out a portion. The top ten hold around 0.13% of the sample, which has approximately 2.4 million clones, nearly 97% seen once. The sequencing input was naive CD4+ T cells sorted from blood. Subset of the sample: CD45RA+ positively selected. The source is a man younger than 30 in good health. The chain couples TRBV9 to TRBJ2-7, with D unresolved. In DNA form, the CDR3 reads TGTGCCAGCTCCCCTGCGGTTCTTAACGAGCAGTACTTC. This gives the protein CASSPAVLNEQYF.